One sample yielded the 8 T cell receptor beta chains listed below, sequenced in a study of blood T cell repertoires in COVID-19. Profiling relied on immunoSEQ multiplex PCR, and the TCRdb table lists in-frame clones only, not all of them. This table has 250,000 or so clones, 70% to 90% appearing once. Sequenced material: PBMCs or T cells enriched from blood (not recorded which). The receptors come from a woman in her forties or fifties who had been exposed to COVID-19.

This chain links TRBV14 with TRBJ1-2, with TRBD1 as a possible D gene (5 bases). This CDR3 is built from 13 residues. CDR1 is SGHDN, CDR2 FVKESK, per germline. Trimming took off 7 bases at V and 2 bases at J, with 11 bases between the two ends. The CDR3 region is CASTRGVNYGYTF. CDR3 sequence (DNA): TGTGCCAGCACCCGGGGGGTCAACTATGGCTACACCTTC.

This sequence joins TRBV28 and TRBJ1-2; a possible D gene is TRBD1 (5 bases). This CDR3 has 14 amino acids. Germline V CDR1 and CDR2: MDHEN, SYDVKM. Deletions cut 5 bases from V and 3 bases from J, with 13 bases between. The DNA for the CDR3 is TGTGCCAGCAGTCCAACCGGGACTGACTATGGCTACACCTTC. Its translation: CASSPTGTDYGYTF.

The V and J genes are TRBV20-1 and TRBJ2-1, with unresolved D. Trimming took 6 bases from V and 6 from J, leaving 9 bases between them. CDR3 length: 11 amino acids. Germline V gene sequence: CDR1 DFQATT, CDR2 SNEGSKA (reference sequence). The CDR3 coding sequence is TGCAGTGCGGCGGCCCTCAATGAGCAGTTCTTC. Translating gives CSAAALNEQFF.

V and J are TRBV9 and TRBJ1-3; 7 bases map to TRBD1. Trimming took 4 bases from V and 3 from J; bases not matched to a gene: 7. The CDR3 is 15 residues long. Germline CDR1 reads SGDLS; CDR2 reads YYNGEE. CDR3: CASSPMGQSGNTIYF. CDR3 nucleotides: TGTGCCAGCAGCCCCATGGGACAGAGTGGAAACACCATATATTTT.

This chain connects TRBV12-5 to TRBJ1-1; no clear D. This CDR3 region has 13 residues. V lost 0 bases to trimming and J lost 4 bases, with 6 bases between them. Germline V gene lookup returns CDR1 LGHNT and CDR2 FRNRAP. The CDR3 here is CASGLVEGTEAFF. The CDR3 DNA is TGTGCTAGTGGTTTGGTAGAGGGCACTGAAGCTTTCTTT.

The chain employs TRBV27 and TRBJ2-1; a possible D gene is TRBD2 (6 bases). The ends were cut back, 3 bases at V and 9 bases at J, with 12 bases in the middle. The germline V gene has CDR1 MNHEY and CDR2 SMNVEV (reference sequence). The CDR3 length is 13 residues. The CDR3 nucleotides are TGTGCCAGCAGTTTTCGGGGGAACGGTGAGCAGTTCTTC. Amino acids: CASSFRGNGEQFF.

J is TRBJ2-7 and V is TRBV5-6; 11 bases are shared with TRBD2. Germline values: CDR1 SGHDT, CDR2 YYEEEE. CDR3 length: 18 amino acids. J lost 0 bases, V lost 1 base, and 9 bases had no gene match. The CDR3 region is CASSLFTSGGRSSYEQYF. The DNA of the CDR3 is TGTGCCAGCAGCTTGTTTACTAGCGGGGGTAGGAGCTCCTACGAGCAGTACTTC. The full variable domain, rest sourced from reference TRBV5-6 and TRBJ2-7, is DAGVTQSPTHLIKTRGQQVTLRCSPKSGHDTVSWYQQALGQGPQFIFQYYEEEERQRGNFPDRFSGHQFPNYSSELNVNALLLGDSALYLCASSLFTSGGRSSYEQYFGPGTRLTVT.

The chain is built from TRBV28 and TRBJ1-1; D gene ambiguous. Germline CDR1 is MDHEN and CDR2 is SYDVKM. CDR3 length: 12 amino acids. V lost 7 bases and J 3 bases, leaving 9 bases between the germline ends. The CDR3 nucleotides are TGTGCCAGCAAAGGCGGATACACTGAAGCTTTCTTT. It codes for CASKGGYTEAFF.